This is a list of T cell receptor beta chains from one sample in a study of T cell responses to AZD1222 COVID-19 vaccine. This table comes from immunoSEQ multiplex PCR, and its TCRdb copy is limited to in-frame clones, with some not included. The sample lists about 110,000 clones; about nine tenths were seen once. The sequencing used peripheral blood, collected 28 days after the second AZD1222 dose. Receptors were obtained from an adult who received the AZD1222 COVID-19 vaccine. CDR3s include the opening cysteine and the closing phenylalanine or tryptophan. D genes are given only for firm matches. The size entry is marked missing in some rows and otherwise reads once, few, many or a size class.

CDR3: CASIPNGRSSYNSPLHF
DNA: TGTGCCAGCATTCCCAATGGGAGGAGCTCCTATAATTCACCCCTCCACTTT
length: 17
J: TRBJ1-6
D: .
size: .
V: TRBV2

CDR3: CASSLGRNTEAFF
DNA: TGTGCCAGCAGCTTGGGCAGAAACACTGAAGCTTTCTTT
length: 13
J: TRBJ1-1
D: .
size: .
V: TRBV7-9

CDR3: CASSGTGTSGRALGELFF
DNA: TGTGCCAGCAGCGGGACCGGGACTAGCGGGAGGGCCCTCGGGGAGCTGTTTTTT
length: 18
J: TRBJ2-2
D: TRBD2
size: .
V: TRBV5-4

CDR3: CASSAFGTYNSPLHF
DNA: TGCGCCAGCAGCGCGTTCGGGACTTATAATTCACCCCTCCACTTT
length: 15
J: TRBJ1-6
D: .
size: .
V: TRBV5-1

CDR3: CASSFYRTGQPQHF
DNA: TGTGCCAGCAGCTTCTACCGGACAGGTCAGCCCCAGCATTTT
length: 14
J: TRBJ1-5
D: TRBD1
size: .
V: TRBV5-6

CDR3: CANYQGSGNTIYF
DNA: TGTGCCAACTACCAGGGTTCCGGAAACACCATATATTTT
length: 13
J: TRBJ1-3
D: .
size: .
V: TRBV10-3

CDR3: CASSSGQVNTEAFF
DNA: TGTGCCAGCAGCTCCGGACAGGTGAACACTGAAGCTTTCTTT
length: 14
J: TRBJ1-1
D: TRBD1
size: once
V: TRBV11-2

CDR3: CASSVGGGADSPLHF
DNA: TGTGCCAGCTCAGTCGGAGGGGGCGCAGATTCACCCCTCCACTTT
length: 15
J: TRBJ1-6
D: TRBD1
size: once
V: TRBV18

CDR3: CASTNSGPSNYGYTF
DNA: TGTGCCAGCACCAACAGCGGACCGTCTAACTATGGCTACACCTTC
length: 15
J: TRBJ1-2
D: .
size: .
V: TRBV28

CDR3: CASSETGAGANVLTF
DNA: TGCGCCAGCAGTGAGACAGGGGCTGGGGCCAACGTCCTGACTTTC
length: 15
J: TRBJ2-6
D: TRBD1
size: .
V: TRBV10-1

CDR3: CARDRLNTGELFF
DNA: TGTGCCCGAGACAGACTGAACACCGGGGAGCTGTTTTTT
length: 13
J: TRBJ2-2
D: .
size: once
V: TRBV30

CDR3: CASSPGRAGSSYEQYF
DNA: TGTGCCAGCAGCCCTGGGAGAGCGGGCTCCTCCTACGAGCAGTACTTC
length: 16
J: TRBJ2-7
D: .
size: .
V: TRBV4-2

CDR3: CASSLEYRQKTQYF
DNA: TGTGCCAGCAGCTTAGAGTATCGCCAAAAGACCCAGTACTTC
length: 14
J: TRBJ2-5
D: .
size: .
V: TRBV7-9

CDR3: CASSLEPSGGATTGELFF
DNA: TGCGCCAGCAGCTTGGAACCTAGCGGGGGGGCTACCACCGGGGAGCTGTTTTTT
length: 18
J: TRBJ2-2
D: TRBD2
size: .
V: TRBV5-1

CDR3: CASSLVLAGGYEQYF
DNA: TGCGCCAGCAGCTTGGTACTAGCGGGAGGCTACGAGCAGTACTTC
length: 15
J: TRBJ2-7
D: TRBD2
size: .
V: TRBV5-1

CDR3: CASIGLRVTPSGNTIYF
DNA: TGTGCCAGTATAGGACTTCGAGTGACGCCCTCTGGAAACACCATATATTTT
length: 17
J: TRBJ1-3
D: .
size: .
V: TRBV19

CDR3: CASSISGTQPQHF
DNA: TGTGCCAGTAGTATCTCCGGGACTCAGCCCCAGCATTTT
length: 13
J: TRBJ1-5
D: .
size: .
V: TRBV19

CDR3: CASSYSWTGGGTEAFF
DNA: TGTGCCAGCAGTTACTCTTGGACAGGGGGCGGGACTGAAGCTTTCTTT
length: 16
J: TRBJ1-1
D: TRBD1
size: .
V: TRBV6-5

CDR3: CASSSSPSPREAFF
DNA: TGTGCCAGCAGCTCATCGCCCTCCCCTAGGGAAGCTTTCTTT
length: 14
J: TRBJ1-1
D: .
size: once
V: TRBV5-6

CDR3: CASEGGLKTQYF
DNA: TGTGCCAGTGAAGGGGGCCTTAAGACCCAGTACTTC
length: 12
J: TRBJ2-5
D: TRBD1
size: .
V: TRBV25-1

CDR3: CASSRDRGNEKLFF
DNA: TGTGCCAGCAGCCGAGACAGGGGTAATGAAAAACTGTTTTTT
length: 14
J: TRBJ1-4
D: TRBD1
size: .
V: TRBV4-2

CDR3: CASSPGQGKGDTQYF
DNA: TGTGCCAGCAGCCCGGGACAGGGTAAGGGAGATACGCAGTATTTT
length: 15
J: TRBJ2-3
D: TRBD1
size: .
V: TRBV5-6

CDR3: CASSVVWAGPNEQFF
DNA: TGTGCCAGCAGCGTAGTTTGGGCAGGGCCAAATGAGCAGTTCTTC
length: 15
J: TRBJ2-1
D: .
size: .
V: TRBV9

CDR3: CAWIGPRDEQYF
DNA: TGTGCCTGGATCGGCCCCCGAGACGAGCAGTACTTC
length: 12
J: TRBJ2-7
D: .
size: once
V: TRBV30

CDR3: CASSLEEGQSGEQYF
DNA: TGTGCCAGCAGCTTAGAGGAGGGTCAAAGCGGCGAGCAGTACTTC
length: 15
J: TRBJ2-7
D: .
size: .
V: TRBV7-2

CDR3: CASSYSTGTGIHEQYF
DNA: TGTGCCAGCAGTTACTCAACCGGGACAGGGATCCACGAGCAGTACTTC
length: 16
J: TRBJ2-7
D: TRBD1
size: .
V: TRBV6-5

CDR3: CASSFGTGYEQYF
DNA: TGTGCCAGCAGCTTCGGGACAGGCTACGAGCAGTACTTC
length: 13
J: TRBJ2-7
D: TRBD1
size: .
V: TRBV11-2

CDR3: CASSPGTGNSYNEQFF
DNA: TGTGCCAGCAGCCCGGGGACAGGGAACTCCTACAATGAGCAGTTCTTC
length: 16
J: TRBJ2-1
D: TRBD1
size: once
V: TRBV5-4

CDR3: CASSPLAGSYNEQFF
DNA: TGTGCCAGCTCACCACTAGCGGGTTCCTACAATGAGCAGTTCTTC
length: 15
J: TRBJ2-1
D: TRBD2
size: .
V: TRBV18

CDR3: CASSQVTGRVF
DNA: TGTGCCAGCAGCCAAGTGACAGGGAGAGTCTTC
length: 11
J: TRBJ2-1
D: TRBD1
size: .
V: TRBV12-3/TRBV12-4

CDR3: CASGGRIQGANSPLHF
DNA: TGTGCCAGCGGAGGCAGGATACAGGGGGCGAATTCACCCCTCCACTTT
length: 16
J: TRBJ1-6
D: TRBD1
size: .
V: TRBV2

CDR3: CASSPTRAAIGEQYF
DNA: TGTGCCAGCAGTCCCACCCGGGCGGCCATTGGGGAGCAGTACTTC
length: 15
J: TRBJ2-7
D: .
size: .
V: TRBV28

CDR3: CASSLKDLGNQPQHF
DNA: TGTGCCAGCAGCTTGAAAGATCTTGGCAATCAGCCCCAGCATTTT
length: 15
J: TRBJ1-5
D: .
size: .
V: TRBV5-4

CDR3: CASSSGLAGAEQYF
DNA: TGTGCCAGCAGCTCCGGCCTAGCGGGAGCCGAGCAGTACTTC
length: 14
J: TRBJ2-7
D: TRBD2
size: .
V: TRBV9

CDR3: CASSYPGGEAFF
DNA: TGTGCCAGCAGTTACCCGGGGGGTGAAGCTTTCTTT
length: 12
J: TRBJ1-1
D: .
size: .
V: TRBV6-5

CDR3: CASSRWGNIQYF
DNA: TGTGCCAGCAGCCGTTGGGGGAACATTCAGTACTTC
length: 12
J: TRBJ2-4
D: .
size: .
V: TRBV3-1/TRBV3-2

CDR3: CASRAGGGGARYEQYF
DNA: TGTGCCAGCAGGGCCGGAGGCGGGGGGGCCAGGTACGAGCAGTACTTC
length: 16
J: TRBJ2-7
D: TRBD2
size: few
V: TRBV27

CDR3: CASSVSRDLPPNYGYTF
DNA: TGTGCCAGCAGCGTTTCAAGGGATCTTCCTCCTAACTATGGCTACACCTTC
length: 17
J: TRBJ1-2
D: .
size: .
V: TRBV27